This T cell receptor beta chain was identified in a study of T cell responses to AZD1222 COVID-19 vaccine. Timing groups of about 4 and about 12 weeks for second doses were pooled. This clone was seen only a few times. The method was immunoSEQ multiplex PCR; TCRdb's version includes in-frame clones alone and lacks a portion of them. The sample lists some 100,000 clones; 90% to 95% were seen once. This CDR3 is built from 15 residues. With 0 bases removed from V and 2 bases from J, the gap between germline ends came to 11 bases. The sequences come from peripheral blood, collected 28 days after the second AZD1222 dose. The J gene is TRBJ2-7, the V gene TRBV23-1, with D perhaps matching TRBD1 (5 bases). TRBV23-1 is an ORF; its function is uncertain. The clonotype originates from an adult who received the AZD1222 COVID-19 vaccine. CDR3: CASSQSLRATYEQYF. The CDR3, as DNA: TGCGCCAGCAGTCAATCGCTCAGGGCAACCTACGAGCAGTACTTC.